The rows below give T cell receptor beta chains drawn from one sample of a study of cytomegalovirus exposure and HLA in healthy donors. The protocol was immunoSEQ multiplex PCR, while the TCRdb copy is restricted to in-frame clones and leaves out a portion. The table shows around 50,000 clones, with around three quarters occurring only once. Sequencing used PBMCs. These receptor sequences come from a man aged 30 to 39 in good health and CMV-seropositive. Both conserved end residues are part of each CDR3. A D gene is named only where the DNA matches it firmly. Rows may omit the clone size; those that give it use once, few, many or a size class.

V: TRBV13; J: TRBJ2-7; size: -; D: -; CDR3: CASSPRGFSYEQYF; DNA: TGTGCCAGCAGCCCCAGGGGCTTCTCCTACGAGCAGTACTTC
V: TRBV29-1; J: TRBJ2-7; size: -; D: -; CDR3: CSVLYRDEQYF; DNA: TGCAGCGTTCTGTATCGGGACGAGCAGTACTTC
V: TRBV5-1; J: TRBJ2-1; size: -; D: -; CDR3: CASSLAPTSLGNNEQFF; DNA: TGCGCCAGCAGCTTGGCGCCCACTAGCCTAGGAAACAATGAGCAGTTCTTC
V: TRBV10-3; J: TRBJ1-3; size: -; D: -; CDR3: CAISESGRDSGNTIYF; DNA: TGTGCCATCAGTGAGTCGGGCAGAGACTCTGGAAACACCATATATTTT
V: TRBV5-6; J: TRBJ1-1; size: -; D: TRBD1; CDR3: CASSRRDRGPKNTEAFF; DNA: TGTGCCAGCAGCCGCAGGGACAGGGGTCCGAAGAACACTGAAGCTTTCTTT
V: TRBV9; J: TRBJ2-7; size: once; D: TRBD1; CDR3: CASSVADRVTEQYF; DNA: TGTGCCAGCAGCGTAGCGGACAGGGTAACCGAGCAGTACTTC
V: TRBV13; J: TRBJ2-2; size: -; D: TRBD1; CDR3: CASSLRGAGGNTGELFF; DNA: TGTGCCAGCAGCTTAAGAGGGGCAGGGGGGAACACCGGGGAGCTGTTTTTT
V: TRBV4-2; J: TRBJ2-5; size: -; D: TRBD1; CDR3: CASSQEELGTGRWETQYF; DNA: TGTGCCAGCAGCCAAGAAGAACTAGGGACAGGGCGGTGGGAGACCCAGTACTTC
V: TRBV27; J: TRBJ1-1; size: -; D: -; CDR3: CATGPRGYTEAFF; DNA: TGTGCCACCGGCCCTAGGGGATACACTGAAGCTTTCTTT
V: TRBV19; J: TRBJ1-1; size: -; D: -; CDR3: CASSRQARGNTEAFF; DNA: TGTGCCAGTAGTAGGCAAGCCAGGGGGAACACTGAAGCTTTCTTT
V: TRBV18; J: TRBJ2-2; size: once; D: -; CDR3: CASSPVSAGELFF; DNA: TGTGCCAGCTCACCAGTATCAGCCGGGGAGCTGTTTTTT
V: TRBV5-6; J: TRBJ2-7; size: -; D: TRBD1; CDR3: CASSLEGQGAYEQYF; DNA: TGTGCCAGCAGCTTGGAGGGCCAGGGGGCCTACGAGCAGTACTTC
V: TRBV5-5; J: TRBJ2-7; size: -; D: -; CDR3: CASSLVNYEQYF; DNA: TGTGCCAGCAGCTTGGTTAACTACGAGCAGTACTTC
V: TRBV28; J: TRBJ2-1; size: -; D: -; CDR3: CASSLVSGNYNEQFF; DNA: TGTGCCAGCAGTTTAGTTAGCGGAAATTACAATGAGCAGTTCTTC
V: TRBV5-1; J: TRBJ1-2; size: -; D: -; CDR3: CASSLSGRDNYGYTF; DNA: TGCGCCAGCAGCTTGTCAGGGCGCGATAACTATGGCTACACCTTC
V: TRBV5-1; J: TRBJ2-5; size: -; D: -; CDR3: CASSLGPQGPLETQYF; DNA: TGCGCCAGCAGCTTGGGACCTCAGGGCCCCCTAGAGACCCAGTACTTC
V: TRBV10-3; J: TRBJ2-7; size: -; D: -; CDR3: CAISTGNYEQYF; DNA: TGTGCCATCTCGACAGGAAACTACGAGCAGTACTTC
V: TRBV6-4; J: TRBJ2-5; size: -; D: TRBD2; CDR3: CASSESGGQETQYF; DNA: TGTGCCAGCAGTGAATCGGGGGGCCAAGAGACCCAGTACTTC
V: TRBV5-6; J: TRBJ1-5; size: once; D: -; CDR3: CASSSLDPGNQPQHF; DNA: TGTGCCAGCAGCTCTCTGGACCCGGGGAATCAGCCCCAGCATTTT
V: TRBV16; J: TRBJ1-5; size: -; D: TRBD1; CDR3: CASSMDRADNQPQNF; DNA: TGTGCCAGCAGCATGGACAGGGCCGACAATCAGCCCCAGAATTTT
V: TRBV7-9; J: TRBJ2-7; size: -; D: -; CDR3: CASSLVLSYEQYF; DNA: TGTGCCAGCAGCTTAGTTCTATCCTACGAGCAGTACTTC
V: TRBV18; J: TRBJ2-4; size: -; D: -; CDR3: CASSPEATGNIQYF; DNA: TGTGCCAGCTCACCAGAGGCCACAGGAAACATTCAGTACTTC
V: TRBV19; J: TRBJ2-3; size: once; D: TRBD2; CDR3: CASSLGTSSDTQYF; DNA: TGTGCCAGTAGCCTCGGGACTAGCTCCGATACGCAGTATTTT
V: TRBV6-1; J: TRBJ2-7; size: -; D: -; CDR3: CASSEVSNNEQYF; DNA: TGTGCCAGCAGTGAGGTATCTAATAACGAGCAGTACTTC
V: TRBV5-4; J: TRBJ2-7; size: once; D: -; CDR3: CASSLMLGESSYEQYF; DNA: TGTGCCAGCAGCTTGATGTTAGGGGAAAGCTCCTACGAGCAGTACTTC
V: TRBV27; J: TRBJ1-2; size: -; D: -; CDR3: CASRQQGLGPSLYGYTF; DNA: TGTGCCAGCAGGCAACAGGGCTTGGGCCCCTCTCTCTATGGCTACACCTTC
V: TRBV6-5; J: TRBJ2-5; size: -; D: -; CDR3: CASAIAVQETQYF; DNA: TGTGCCAGCGCCATAGCGGTGCAAGAGACCCAGTACTTC
V: TRBV25-1; J: TRBJ2-5; size: -; D: -; CDR3: CASSVEVVTQYF; DNA: TGTGCCAGCAGTGTTGAGGTGGTGACCCAGTACTTC
V: TRBV5-1; J: TRBJ2-5; size: -; D: -; CDR3: CASSLARDNPMSQYF; DNA: TGCGCCAGCAGCTTGGCTAGGGACAACCCAATGAGCCAGTACTTC
V: TRBV27; J: TRBJ2-3; size: -; D: TRBD1; CDR3: CASSFSGDRVTDTQYF; DNA: TGTGCCAGCAGTTTTTCCGGGGACAGGGTGACAGATACGCAGTATTTT
V: TRBV6-1; J: TRBJ1-2; size: -; D: TRBD1; CDR3: CASSENWTGGYTF; DNA: TGTGCCAGCAGTGAAAATTGGACAGGTGGCTACACCTTC
V: TRBV7-3; J: TRBJ2-3; size: -; D: TRBD1; CDR3: CASSHGTAKTDTQYF; DNA: TGTGCCAGCAGCCACGGGACAGCGAAAACAGATACGCAGTATTTT
V: TRBV7-3; J: TRBJ1-2; size: -; D: TRBD1; CDR3: CASSSSGTGDRHGYTF; DNA: TGTGCCAGCAGCTCAAGTGGGACAGGGGATAGGCATGGCTACACCTTC
V: TRBV2; J: TRBJ1-5; size: -; D: TRBD1; CDR3: CASSGGTGGDQPQHF; DNA: TGTGCCAGCAGTGGCGGGACAGGGGGGGATCAGCCCCAGCATTTT
V: TRBV7-6; J: TRBJ2-2; size: once; D: TRBD2; CDR3: CASSPNSGGNTGELFF; DNA: TGTGCCAGCAGCCCAAATAGCGGGGGGAACACCGGGGAGCTGTTTTTT
V: TRBV6-5; J: TRBJ2-1; size: -; D: TRBD2; CDR3: CASSYPGTSYNEQFF; DNA: TGTGCCAGCAGTTACCCCGGGACTAGCTACAATGAGCAGTTCTTC
V: TRBV4-1; J: TRBJ2-2; size: few; D: -; CDR3: CASSQDNPRGRALFAGELFF; DNA: TGCGCCAGCAGCCAAGATAACCCTAGGGGGAGGGCCTTGTTCGCCGGGGAGCTGTTTTTT
V: TRBV11-3; J: TRBJ2-7; size: -; D: -; CDR3: CASSFKTHSYEQYF; DNA: TGTGCCAGCAGCTTCAAAACACACTCCTACGAGCAGTACTTC
V: TRBV2; J: TRBJ2-1; size: -; D: TRBD1; CDR3: CASSGDSLLYNEQFF; DNA: TGTGCCAGCAGTGGGGACAGCTTACTTTACAATGAGCAGTTCTTC
V: TRBV5-1; J: TRBJ1-6; size: once; D: TRBD1; CDR3: CASSLRGTGGSYNSPLHF; DNA: TGCGCCAGCAGCCTACGGGGGACAGGGGGCAGCTATAATTCACCCCTCCACTTT
V: TRBV6-4; J: TRBJ2-1; size: few; D: TRBD2; CDR3: CASSPGVAGSYNEQFF; DNA: TGTGCCAGCAGCCCCGGGGTAGCGGGGTCATACAATGAGCAGTTCTTC
V: TRBV5-1; J: TRBJ2-6; size: -; D: TRBD1; CDR3: CASSSRQGAGANVLTF; DNA: TGCGCCAGCAGCTCACGACAGGGGGCTGGGGCCAACGTCCTGACTTTC
V: TRBV29-1; J: TRBJ2-5; size: once; D: TRBD2; CDR3: CSVSSGVETQYF; DNA: TGCAGCGTTTCTAGCGGGGTAGAGACCCAGTACTTC
V: TRBV7-9; J: TRBJ2-7; size: -; D: -; CDR3: CASSSGTLGAYEQYF; DNA: TGTGCCAGCAGCTCCGGGACTCTAGGGGCCTACGAGCAGTACTTC
V: TRBV28; J: TRBJ1-2; size: -; D: -; CDR3: CASRGDRRYGYTF; DNA: TGTGCCAGCAGGGGTGACAGACGTTACGGCTACACCTTC
V: TRBV13; J: TRBJ2-7; size: medium-sized; D: TRBD2; CDR3: CASSFGGGYEQYF; DNA: TGTGCCAGCAGCTTCGGGGGGGGCTACGAGCAGTACTTC
V: TRBV28; J: TRBJ1-2; size: -; D: -; CDR3: CASSPGGVYGYTF; DNA: TGTGCCAGCAGTCCCGGGGGGGTCTATGGCTACACCTTC
V: TRBV5-1; J: TRBJ2-3; size: -; D: -; CDR3: CASSFGGVEDTQYF; DNA: TGCGCCAGCAGCTTCGGGGGTGTGGAAGATACGCAGTATTTT
V: TRBV2; J: TRBJ2-1; size: -; D: -; CDR3: CASKQGGYNEQFF; DNA: TGTGCCAGCAAGCAGGGAGGCTACAATGAGCAGTTCTTC